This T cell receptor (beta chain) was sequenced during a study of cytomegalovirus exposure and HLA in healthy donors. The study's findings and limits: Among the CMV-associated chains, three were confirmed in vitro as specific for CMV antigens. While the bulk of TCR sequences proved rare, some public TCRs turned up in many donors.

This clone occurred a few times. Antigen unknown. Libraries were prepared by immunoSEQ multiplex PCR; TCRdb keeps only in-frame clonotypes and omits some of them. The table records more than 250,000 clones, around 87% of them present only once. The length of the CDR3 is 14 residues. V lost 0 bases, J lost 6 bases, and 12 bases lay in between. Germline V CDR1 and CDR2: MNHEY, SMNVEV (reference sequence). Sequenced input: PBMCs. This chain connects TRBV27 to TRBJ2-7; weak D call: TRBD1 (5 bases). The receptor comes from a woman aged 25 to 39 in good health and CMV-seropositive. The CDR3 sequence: CASSLSPRAGEQYF. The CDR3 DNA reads TGTGCCAGCAGTTTATCCCCCAGGGCCGGCGAGCAGTACTTC.